These T cell receptor beta chains were read from a single sample in a study of beta chain features in type 1 diabetes. Method: immunoSEQ multiplex PCR; TCRdb's copy keeps in-frame clones and lacks some. Seen here are about 450,000 clones, 11% observed once, and the top ten hold 0.045% to 0.06%. Sequencing was done on a sample of naive CD4+ T cells from blood. These receptors came from a woman between 18 and 30 years old in good health. CDR3s include the opening cysteine and the closing phenylalanine or tryptophan. A D gene is named only where the DNA matches it firmly. Expanded clones get a size class; other rows say once, few or many, or leave the size out.

TRBV7-9,NA,TRBJ1-1,once,TGTGCCAGCAGCTTAGTTGCAGGGATCACTGAAGCTTTCTTT,CASSLVAGITEAFF
TRBV7-8,NA,TRBJ1-1,few,TGTGCCAGCAGCTTAGGAAACGCGAGGACTGAAGCTTTCTTT,CASSLGNARTEAFF
TRBV25-1,NA,TRBJ1-2,NA,TGTGCCAGCAGTGAATCAGGGACTAGGGACTACACCTTC,CASSESGTRDYTF
TRBV29-1,NA,TRBJ1-2,NA,TGCAGCGGACTCATCGGTTATGGCTACACCTTC,CSGLIGYGYTF
TRBV29-1,NA,TRBJ2-1,NA,TGCAGCGTTGGGGTACACACCTACAATGAGCAGTTCTTC,CSVGVHTYNEQFF
TRBV30,NA,TRBJ1-2,few,TGTGCCTGGATACCGGGACACTACTATGGCTACACCTTC,CAWIPGHYYGYTF
TRBV9,TRBD1,TRBJ1-4,few,TGTGCCAGCAGCGTAGCTCCGGGACAGGGGAATGAAAAACTGTTTTTT,CASSVAPGQGNEKLFF
TRBV4-1,NA,TRBJ1-2,NA,TGCGCCAGCAGCCAAGTGGGCTATGGCTACACCTTC,CASSQVGYGYTF
TRBV2,NA,TRBJ2-7,few,TGTGCCAGCACGCCAACCTACGAGCAGTACTTC,CASTPTYEQYF
TRBV29-1,NA,TRBJ2-5,few,TGCAGCCTGAGTAGGTTCGGGGCCCAAGAGACCCAGTACTTC,CSLSRFGAQETQYF
TRBV4-3,NA,TRBJ1-4,few,TGCGCCAGCAGCCAAGAACTGGGGCGAATAGAAAAACTGTTTTTT,CASSQELGRIEKLFF
TRBV4-1,NA,TRBJ1-2,few,TGCGCCAGCAGCCAAGTTTCGTCCGTTCTTGGCTACACCTTC,CASSQVSSVLGYTF
TRBV6-5,NA,TRBJ2-3,NA,TGTGCCAGCAGTTACTCGGACAGCAGCACAGATACGCAGTATTTT,CASSYSDSSTDTQYF
TRBV5-4,TRBD1,TRBJ2-3,NA,TGTGCCAGCAATGTTGGCAGGGGGCAGGGAGATACGCAGTATTTT,CASNVGRGQGDTQYF
TRBV18,NA,TRBJ1-2,NA,TGTGCCAGCTCACCAACTTCGGAGCTTAACTATGGCTACACCTTC,CASSPTSELNYGYTF
TRBV25-1,NA,TRBJ2-1,few,TGTGCCAGCAGTGAATCCCTGGGGAACAGGTACAATGAGCAGTTCTTC,CASSESLGNRYNEQFF
TRBV7-8,TRBD2,TRBJ2-5,few,TGTGCCAGCAGCTTAACCCCCCGCGGGAGGGGAGAGACCCAGTACTTC,CASSLTPRGRGETQYF
TRBV14,NA,TRBJ2-3,few,TGTGCCAGCAGCCAAGATGGGGGCCAGGGTACAGATACGCAGTATTTT,CASSQDGGQGTDTQYF
TRBV21-1,NA,TRBJ2-7,NA,TGTGCCAGCAGCAAACCCCTCAGCGAGCAGTACTTC,CASSKPLSEQYF
TRBV15,NA,TRBJ2-5,NA,TGTGCCACCAGCAGAGCCCAGCGAGAGACCCAGTACTTC,CATSRAQRETQYF
TRBV30,NA,TRBJ2-7,few,TGTGCCTGGAGTGTGATGCGGCGGACTAACGCCTTCTCCTACGAGCAGTACTTC,CAWSVMRRTNAFSYEQYF
TRBV9,NA,TRBJ2-5,few,TGTGCCAGCAGCATTTATAGGGAGACCCAGTACTTC,CASSIYRETQYF
TRBV25-1,TRBD1,TRBJ1-5,NA,TGTGCCAGCAGTGGCTCCGGGACAGGACATAGCAATCAGCCCCAGCATTTT,CASSGSGTGHSNQPQHF
TRBV7-2,NA,TRBJ2-1,NA,TGTGCCAGCAGCTCCCGGGTTGGCAATGAGCAGTTCTTC,CASSSRVGNEQFF
TRBV7-9,NA,TRBJ1-5,NA,TGTGCCAGCAGCTTAGCAGGAGCTAATCAGCCCCAGCATTTT,CASSLAGANQPQHF
TRBV21-1,NA,TRBJ1-2,NA,TGTGCCAGCAGCATATTCCGGGATCCTTCAGCTAACTATGGCTACACCTTC,CASSIFRDPSANYGYTF
TRBV9,NA,TRBJ2-5,few,TGTGCCAGCAGCAAGCTATCGGGGCAAGAGACCCAGTACTTC,CASSKLSGQETQYF
TRBV19,NA,TRBJ1-2,few,TGTGCCAGTAGTATAGGGGTTCCGAACTATGGCTACACCTTC,CASSIGVPNYGYTF
TRBV7-3,TRBD1,TRBJ1-2,NA,TGTGCCAGCAGCCTGACTGGACAGGGGATATCCGGCTACACCTTC,CASSLTGQGISGYTF
TRBV27,NA,TRBJ2-3,few,TGTGCCAGCGGCCGGTCCACAGATACGCAGTATTTT,CASGRSTDTQYF
TRBV10-3,TRBD1,TRBJ1-1,few,TGTGCCTCGGACAGGGGGATGGGAAACACTGAAGCTTTCTTT,CASDRGMGNTEAFF
TRBV7-9,TRBD2,TRBJ2-7,NA,TGTGCCAGCAGCTTTTGGACTAGCTCCTACGAGCAGTACTTC,CASSFWTSSYEQYF
TRBV9,NA,TRBJ2-3,NA,TGTGCCAGCAGCGTCAACCCCCGGACAGACACAGATACGCAGTATTTT,CASSVNPRTDTDTQYF
TRBV28,TRBD2,TRBJ2-3,few,TGTGCCAGCAGCCCGAGCGGGGCCGGCACAGATACGCAGTATTTT,CASSPSGAGTDTQYF
TRBV28,TRBD2,TRBJ2-1,NA,TGTGCCAGCGATAGCGGGGGCCTTAGCAATGAGCAGTTCTTC,CASDSGGLSNEQFF
TRBV29-1,TRBD1,TRBJ2-7,few,TGCAGCGCAACCCGGGACAGACTCTACGAGCAGTACTTC,CSATRDRLYEQYF
TRBV5-1,TRBD1,TRBJ2-1,few,TGCGCCAGCAGCCGCAGGGGGATAATCTACAATGAGCAGTTCTTC,CASSRRGIIYNEQFF
TRBV7-2,NA,TRBJ2-3,NA,TGTGCCAGCAGCTTAGGGCCGGGCACAGATACGCAGTATTTT,CASSLGPGTDTQYF